A selection of T cell receptor beta chains follows, all from one sample in a study of cytomegalovirus exposure and HLA in healthy donors. Sequenced by immunoSEQ multiplex PCR; TCRdb stores in-frame clones only, minus some. The sample has about 140,000 clones, 65% to 80% seen once; the top ten hold approximately 1.8%. Sequenced material: PBMCs. The receptors stem from a woman in her twenties or thirties in good health and CMV-seronegative. Each CDR3 is given with its conserved first and last residue. The D gene is left open where the match is weak. Only some rows state a clone size, as once, few, many or a class for expanded clones.

>15|TRBD2|TRBJ2-3|once|TRBV5-4
CASSLASGSTDTQYF
TGTGCCAGCAGCTTGGCTAGCGGGAGCACAGATACGCAGTATTTT
>13|-|TRBJ1-5|-|TRBV28
CASRTYSNQPQHF
TGTGCCAGCAGGACTTATAGCAATCAGCCCCAGCATTTT
>15|-|TRBJ1-3|-|TRBV5-4
CASSLDQGSGNTIYF
TGTGCCAGCAGCTTGGACCAGGGCTCTGGAAACACCATATATTTT
>13|-|TRBJ2-5|-|TRBV5-1
CASSLGSQETQYF
TGCGCCAGCAGCTTGGGTAGCCAAGAGACCCAGTACTTC
>16|-|TRBJ1-3|-|TRBV6-5
CASSYSGRTPGNTIYF
TGTGCCAGCAGTTACTCGGGCCGCACCCCTGGAAACACCATATATTTT
>14|-|TRBJ1-2|-|TRBV28
CASSLDTGGYGYTF
TGTGCCAGCAGTTTAGACACAGGAGGGTATGGCTACACCTTC
>16|TRBD2|TRBJ2-2|-|TRBV2
CASSPRGLENTGELFF
TGTGCCAGCAGTCCCCGGGGACTAGAGAACACCGGGGAGCTGTTTTTT
>18|-|TRBJ1-6|few|TRBV5-1
CASSFGLIAGVTNSPLHF
TGCGCCAGCAGCTTTGGGTTAATCGCAGGGGTCACCAATTCACCCCTCCACTTT
>14|-|TRBJ1-5|-|TRBV21-1
CASSKEGANQPQHF
TGTGCCAGCAGCAAAGAAGGGGCAAATCAGCCCCAGCATTTT
>15|-|TRBJ2-4|-|TRBV2
CASSEDQGGKNIQYF
TGTGCCAGCAGTGAAGATCAAGGGGGCAAAAACATTCAGTACTTC
>12|TRBD2|TRBJ2-3|-|TRBV7-9
CASKGLADTQYF
TGTGCCAGCAAAGGACTAGCGGATACGCAGTATTTT
>13|TRBD1|TRBJ1-1|-|TRBV6-5
CASSSAGGTEAFF
TGTGCCAGCAGTTCCGCAGGGGGCACTGAAGCTTTCTTT
>15|TRBD2|TRBJ2-5|-|TRBV5-1
CASSLLAGREETQYF
TGCGCCAGCAGCTTACTAGCGGGGCGGGAGGAGACCCAGTACTTC
>14|TRBD2|TRBJ2-3|-|TRBV13
CASSSGLAGDTQYF
TGTGCCAGCAGCTCAGGACTAGCGGGGGATACGCAGTATTTT
>15|-|TRBJ2-1|-|TRBV7-9
CASSLAVAGLNEQFF
TGTGCCAGCAGCTTAGCTGTCGCGGGACTCAATGAGCAGTTCTTC
>14|TRBD1|TRBJ2-1|-|TRBV2
CASGPGQQYNEQFF
TGTGCCAGTGGACCGGGACAGCAATACAATGAGCAGTTCTTC
>15|TRBD2|TRBJ2-1|-|TRBV29-1
CSVEPRGDSYNEQFF
TGCAGCGTTGAGCCCCGGGGGGACTCCTACAATGAGCAGTTCTTC
>17|-|TRBJ1-2|-|TRBV9
CASSVAPLFPPPGGYTF
TGTGCCAGCAGCGTAGCCCCCCTTTTTCCTCCCCCCGGTGGCTACACCTTC
>16|TRBD1|TRBJ2-7|-|TRBV7-9
CASSPPYGTGPYEQYF
TGTGCCAGCAGCCCCCCCTATGGGACAGGGCCCTACGAGCAGTACTTC
>11|-|TRBJ2-7|-|TRBV19
CASSSTFEQYF
TGTGCCAGTAGTTCGACTTTCGAGCAGTACTTC
>14|-|TRBJ2-3|-|TRBV5-4
CASSSGRGTDTQYF
TGTGCCAGCAGCTCGGGCAGGGGCACAGATACGCAGTATTTT
>14|-|TRBJ1-6|few|TRBV6-1
CASSELTDNSPLHF
TGTGCCAGCAGTGAGTTAACAGATAATTCACCCCTCCACTTT
>15|-|TRBJ1-2|-|TRBV5-8
CASSLTGRVSGGYTF
TGTGCCAGCAGCTTGACAGGGAGGGTAAGCGGTGGCTACACCTTC
>15|-|TRBJ2-2|few|TRBV28
CASSGGRAGTGELFF
TGTGCCAGCAGTGGGGGCAGGGCCGGAACCGGGGAGCTGTTTTTT
>15|TRBD1|TRBJ1-4|-|TRBV30
CAWSAIRQGAEKLFF
TGTGCCTGGAGTGCAATTAGACAGGGTGCTGAAAAACTGTTTTTT
>17|TRBD2|TRBJ2-3|-|TRBV5-1
CASSSGLAGPAQDTQYF
TGCGCCAGCAGCTCAGGACTAGCGGGTCCAGCTCAAGATACGCAGTATTTT
>14|-|TRBJ2-7|few|TRBV6-1
CASSREIVSYEQYF
TGTGCCAGCAGTCGGGAGATCGTTTCCTACGAGCAGTACTTC
>13|TRBD2|TRBJ2-1|-|TRBV9
CASSLATSSEQFF
TGTGCCAGCAGCCTCGCGACTAGCAGTGAGCAGTTCTTC
>13|-|TRBJ1-2|-|TRBV28
CASSLDSRYGYTF
TGTGCCAGCAGTTTAGACAGCCGCTATGGCTACACCTTC
>16|TRBD2|TRBJ2-7|-|TRBV5-1
CASSFRLAGGRYEQYF
TGCGCCAGCAGCTTCCGACTAGCGGGAGGTCGGTACGAGCAGTACTTC
>13|TRBD2|TRBJ2-7|-|TRBV7-9
CASSSSGGYEQYF
TGTGCCAGCAGCTCTAGCGGGGGCTACGAGCAGTACTTC
>15|-|TRBJ1-4|-|TRBV28
CASSFEVATNEKLFF
TGTGCCAGCAGTTTTGAGGTTGCAACTAATGAAAAACTGTTTTTT
>16|TRBD1|TRBJ1-1|-|TRBV6-5
CASSSTGADSNTEAFF
TGTGCCAGCAGTTCAACAGGGGCCGATTCGAACACTGAAGCTTTCTTT
>12|-|TRBJ2-1|-|TRBV7-8
CASSHRQAEQFF
TGTGCCAGCAGCCACCGTCAGGCTGAGCAGTTCTTC
>14|-|TRBJ1-2|-|TRBV28
CASSQQGLVYGYTF
TGTGCCAGCAGCCAACAGGGTTTAGTCTATGGCTACACCTTC
>15|-|TRBJ2-2|-|TRBV13
CASSFPGTNTGELFF
TGTGCCAGCAGCTTTCCTGGGACAAACACCGGGGAGCTGTTTTTT
>13|TRBD1|TRBJ2-7|-|TRBV11-2
CASSPDRGVERYF
TGTGCCAGCAGTCCTGACAGGGGCGTAGAGCGGTACTTC
>15|TRBD2|TRBJ2-1|-|TRBV2
CASRRGESSYNEQFF
TGTGCCAGCAGACGGGGGGAGAGCTCCTACAATGAGCAGTTCTTC
>14|-|TRBJ1-5|-|TRBV5-5
CASRLGLSNQPQHF
TGTGCCAGCAGGCTTGGACTTTCCAATCAGCCCCAGCATTTT
>15|-|TRBJ1-6|-|TRBV7-3
CASSLIAGINSPLHF
TGTGCCAGCAGCTTAATCGCAGGGATTAATTCACCCCTCCACTTT
>18|TRBD2|TRBJ2-3|-|TRBV5-1
CASSLTMPWEGGADTQYF
TGCGCCAGCAGCTTGACGATGCCTTGGGAGGGTGGTGCAGATACGCAGTATTTT
>17|-|TRBJ1-4|-|TRBV28
CASSLSNTYRVGEKLFF
TGTGCCAGCAGTTTATCTAACACTTACAGGGTGGGGGAAAAACTGTTTTTT
>15|TRBD1|TRBJ2-1|-|TRBV28
CASSPPGQPDNEQFF
TGTGCCAGCAGTCCCCCGGGACAGCCAGACAATGAGCAGTTCTTC
>17|TRBD2|TRBJ2-1|-|TRBV7-2
CASSPFFSGGSYNEQFF
TGTGCCAGCAGTCCGTTTTTTAGCGGGGGGTCCTACAATGAGCAGTTCTTC
>15|TRBD1|TRBJ1-2|-|TRBV6-4
CASSPRGQGAFGYTF
TGTGCCAGCAGTCCACGGGGACAGGGGGCTTTCGGCTACACCTTC
>13|-|TRBJ2-1|-|TRBV5-1
CASSLTGEGEQFF
TGCGCCAGCAGCTTGACGGGAGAGGGGGAGCAGTTCTTC
>15|-|TRBJ1-3|few|TRBV5-1
CASSSDSQRRNTIYF
TGCGCCAGCAGCTCGGACAGCCAACGTAGAAACACCATATATTTT
>16|-|TRBJ2-5|-|TRBV7-2
CASSSTGTGVLGTQYF
TGTGCCAGCAGCTCCACCGGGACGGGGGTTCTTGGGACCCAGTACTTC
>12|-|TRBJ2-3|medium-sized|TRBV5-6
CASSLAVDTQYF
TGTGCCAGCAGCTTAGCCGTAGATACGCAGTATTTT
>13|-|TRBJ2-2|-|TRBV19
CASSGQYTGELFF
TGTGCCAGTAGCGGACAGTACACCGGGGAGCTGTTTTTT
>12|-|TRBJ2-4|-|TRBV7-2
CASSLVQEIQYF
TGTGCCAGCAGCTTAGTACAGGAGATACAGTACTTC
>14|TRBD1|TRBJ2-3|-|TRBV18
CASSRGQGEDTQYF
TGTGCCAGCTCACGAGGACAGGGGGAGGATACGCAGTATTTT
>15|TRBD2|TRBJ2-7|-|TRBV7-2
CASSSRAGGIYEQYF
TGTGCCAGCAGCTCACGAGCGGGAGGAATTTACGAGCAGTACTTC
>13|-|TRBJ1-6|-|TRBV7-9
CATARQSNSPLHF
TGTGCCACCGCTAGACAGAGCAATTCACCCCTCCACTTT
>17|TRBD2|TRBJ2-1|-|TRBV7-6
CASSLLGGGSVWGEQFF
TGTGCCAGCAGCTTATTGGGCGGGGGGTCCGTTTGGGGTGAGCAGTTCTTC
>16|-|TRBJ2-3|-|TRBV5-4
CASSLFRGGATDTQYF
TGTGCCAGCAGCTTGTTCCGAGGCGGGGCCACAGATACGCAGTATTTT
>16|TRBD1|TRBJ1-2|-|TRBV29-1
CSASGQGGISTYGYTF
TGCAGCGCTTCGGGACAGGGCGGTATCTCGACGTATGGCTACACCTTC
>14|TRBD1|TRBJ2-1|few|TRBV7-9
CASRIQGEGGEQFF
TGTGCCAGCAGGATACAGGGGGAAGGGGGTGAGCAGTTCTTC
>16|TRBD2|TRBJ2-1|-|TRBV29-1
CSVEGLTSGLYNEQFF
TGCAGCGTTGAAGGTCTGACTAGCGGGTTATACAATGAGCAGTTCTTC